Here is one T cell receptor beta chain with its context. These data originate in a study of monozygotic twins with inflammatory bowel disease. TCRdb re-called the 5' RACE reads; every CDR3 protein appears as one record, without DNA. Across about 380,000 distinct CDR3 sequences, the top ten clones capture approximately 2.8% of the sample. Germline assignment: CDR1 LGHNA and CDR2 YNFKEQ. This CDR3 is built from 16 residues. This TCR was sampled from a human donor with ulcerative colitis or Crohn's disease, or a healthy co-twin of an affected twin (not recorded which). V usage is TRBV4-2 and J usage is TRBJ2-1; TCRdb returns TRBD2, unconfirmable since there is no DNA. Sequenced sample: blood. Here the CDR3 reads CASSQDSGGVYNEQFF.